This TCR beta chain was sequenced for a study of blood T cell repertoires in COVID-19. Using immunoSEQ multiplex PCR, the repertoire was profiled, and TCRdb retains in-frame clones only, with some absent. The sample lists about 300,000 clones, 80% to 90% occurring once. The CDR3 length is 15 residues. V trimming: 4 bases; J trimming: 7 bases; junction bases outside the gene matches: 12. Germline V gives CDR1 SGHNT, CDR2 YYREEE (reference sequence). Specimen: peripheral blood. This clonotype was obtained from a woman aged 50 to 60 who had recovered from COVID-19. V gene TRBV5-4 combines with J gene TRBJ2-5, with 8 positions matching TRBD2. The CDR3 DNA is TGTGCCAGCAGCCCTCTGACTAGCGTGGCGGGGACCCAGTACTTC. Translating gives CASSPLTSVAGTQYF.